This record covers a single T cell receptor (beta chain). Its antigen is not known. This sample is drawn from a study of response to subunit inactivated influenza vaccine. The study, taken as a whole, reports: The authors put forward the suggestion that each seasonal influenza vaccination may bring in only a limited number of new T cells.

TCRdb ran MiXCR on the RT-PCR reads and lists one entry per CDR3 protein. Found here are over 400,000 distinct CDR3 sequences, 10% to 15% of them singletons; the top ten hold around 14%. Sequencing was performed on PBMCs from blood, taken 45 days after vaccination. The receptor was derived from a man in his forties or fifties who received an inactivated influenza vaccine.

The CDR3 DNA reads TGTGCCAGCAGCTCCCAGGGGGCAAATTCACCCTACGAGCAGTACTTC. The encoded protein is CASSSQGANSPYEQYF. The J gene is TRBJ2-7, the V gene TRBV7-6, with 8 bases that match TRBD1. J was trimmed by 2 bases and V by 4 bases; bases with no gene match: 10. This CDR3 comprises 16 residues. CDR1 and CDR2 (germline): SGHVS, FNYEAQ.